In its sample, the clone carrying this T cell receptor beta chain was seen a few times. Its specificity is not known. Using its own MiXCR run on the 5' RACE reads, TCRdb lists one record per CDR3 protein. Among roughly 300,000 distinct CDR3 sequences listed, over 7% were seen once. This specimen comes from a study of T-cell memory formation after mild COVID-19. Study findings and constraints: Clones shrinking from day 15 to 85 showed even CD4/CD8 mixes; later expanders tilted CD4+.

CDR1 and CDR2 (germline): MDHEN, SYDVKM. The ends were cut back, 6 bases at V and 5 bases at J, with 14 bases in the middle. This CDR3 is 14 amino acids long. This clonotype was sampled from a man between 18 and 35 years old who had mild COVID-19 (a few samples of this study predate the infection). Cell type and time point are not known. The genes are TRBV28 and TRBJ1-5; D might be TRBD1 (6 bases). The sequencing sample was made of PBMCs or a T cell subset sorted from them (not recorded which). The CDR3 sequence is CASSRRQGHQPQHF. CDR3 DNA: TGTGCCAGCAGCAGAAGGCAGGGGCATCAGCCCCAGCATTTT. Full variable domain (missing parts from reference TRBV28 and TRBJ1-5): DVKVTQSSRYLVKRTGEKVFLECVQDMDHENMFWYRQDPGLGLRLIYFSYDVKMKEKGDIPEGYSVSREKKERFSLILESASTNQTSMYLCASSRRQGHQPQHFGDGTRLSIL.